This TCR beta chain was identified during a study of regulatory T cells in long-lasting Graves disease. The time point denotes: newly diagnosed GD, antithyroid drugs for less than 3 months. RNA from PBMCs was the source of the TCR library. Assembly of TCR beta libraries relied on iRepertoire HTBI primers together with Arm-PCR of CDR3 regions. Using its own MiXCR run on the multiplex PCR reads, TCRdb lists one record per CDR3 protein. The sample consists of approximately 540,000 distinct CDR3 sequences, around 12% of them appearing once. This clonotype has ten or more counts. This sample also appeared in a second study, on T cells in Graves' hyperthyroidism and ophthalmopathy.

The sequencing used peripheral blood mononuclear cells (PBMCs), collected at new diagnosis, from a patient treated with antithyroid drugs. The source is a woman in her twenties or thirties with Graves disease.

The CDR3 here is CASSFFKGPGNTIYF. CDR3 nucleotides: TGTGCCAGCAGCTTCTTTAAGGGGCCCGGAAACACCATATATTTT. The chain employs TRBV13 and TRBJ1-3; D is perhaps TRBD1 (5 bases). The CDR3 spans 15 residues. The V gene's germline CDR1 is PRHDT and CDR2 FYEKMQ (reference sequence). Trimming cost V 3 bases and J 4 bases, with 13 bases left between them.